A single sample gave rise to the 15 T cell receptor beta chains below, sequenced in a study of T cell responses to AZD1222 COVID-19 vaccine. The repertoire was sequenced with immunoSEQ multiplex PCR; TCRdb's copy has only in-frame clones and lacks some. The sample records about 180,000 clones, 85% to 95% being singletons. Sequencing was performed on peripheral blood, taken 28 days after the second AZD1222 dose. The receptors come from an adult who received the AZD1222 COVID-19 vaccine.

This chain connects TRBV19 to TRBJ1-5, with 7 bases matching TRBD1. This CDR3 has 13 amino acids. The V gene's germline CDR1 is LNHDA and CDR2 SQIVND (reference sequence). The junction had 3 bases not matched to a gene; V was cut back by 4 bases and J by 6 bases. CDR3 sequence: CASSNSGGQPQHF. CDR3 nucleotides: TGTGCCAGTAGTAATTCAGGGGGTCAGCCCCAGCATTTT.

With regard to this clone: It is unclear where the CDR3 begins or ends on the DNA, so no DNA is shown, and the CDR3 is as TCRdb lists it. The genes are TRBV5-6 and TRBJ1-3. The CDR3 extends over 15 residues, inclusive of both ends. Germline V lookup: CDR1 SGHDT, CDR2 YYEEEE. The CDR3 reads CASSFGAGRGNTIYF.

The chain uses TRBV19 and TRBJ1-1; TRBD1 aligns across 7 bases. The CDR3 totals 14 residues. V shed 1 base, J shed 5 bases, and the junction held 4 bases outside the gene matches. Germline-derived CDR1 and CDR2 are LNHDA and SQIVND (reference sequence). CDR3 sequence: CASSIGPGGTEAFF. CDR3 sequence (DNA): TGTGCCAGTAGTATAGGGCCAGGGGGAACTGAAGCTTTCTTT. Complete variable domain (other parts from reference TRBV19 and TRBJ1-1): DGGITQSPKYLFRKEGQNVTLSCEQNLNHDAMYWYRQDPGQGLRLIYYSQIVNDFQKGDIAEGYSVSREKKESFPLTVTSAQKNPTAFYLCASSIGPGGTEAFFGQGTRLTVV.

The V gene is TRBV4-3, the J gene TRBJ1-2; D possibly corresponds to TRBD1 (5 bases). The ends were cut back, 1 base at V and 5 bases at J, with 11 bases in the middle. CDR3 length equals 14 residues. The germline V gene encodes CDR1 LGHNA and CDR2 YSLEER. The CDR3 spells CASSQARASYGYTF. In DNA form, the CDR3 reads TGCGCCAGCAGCCAAGCCAGGGCTTCTTATGGCTACACCTTC.

This clone was picked up one time. The chain combines TRBV11-2 with TRBJ2-5; no firm D call. V lost 1 base, J lost 5 bases, and 11 bases lay in between. This CDR3 is 14 amino acids long. CDR1 is SGHAT, CDR2 FQNNGV, per germline. For the CDR3, the DNA is TGTGCCAGCAGCTTAGGGGTGGGCTTGGAGACCCAGTACTTC. Translation gives CASSLGVGLETQYF.

This chain uses TRBV7-9 with TRBJ1-1; possibly TRBD1 for D (5 bases). The germline V gene encodes CDR1 SEHNR and CDR2 FQNEAQ (reference sequence). The CDR3 runs 12 residues. Trimming took 5 bases from V and 8 from J, leaving 12 bases between them. The CDR3 loop is CASSPPGLEAFF. CDR3 DNA: TGTGCCAGCAGCCCCCCGGGGCTAGAAGCTTTCTTT.

The V and J genes are TRBV5-1 and TRBJ2-1; the match to TRBD2 covers 9 bases. Germline CDR1 is SGHRS and CDR2 is YFSETQ. V shed 2 bases, J shed 8 bases, and the junction held 8 bases outside the gene matches. There are 15 residues in the CDR3. CDR3 protein: CASSLGTSSGDEQFF. The CDR3 nucleotides read TGCGCCAGCAGCTTAGGGACTAGCTCCGGGGATGAGCAGTTCTTC. Drawing the rest from reference TRBV5-1 and TRBJ2-1, the complete variable domain is KAGVTQTPRYLIKTRGQQVTLSCSPISGHRSVSWYQQTPGQGLQFLFEYFSETQRNKGNFPGRFSGRQFSNSRSEMNVSTLELGDSALYLCASSLGTSSGDEQFFGPGTRLTVL.

This clone was seen once. The V call is TRBV19, the J call TRBJ2-1, with 7 bases lining up with TRBD2. V dropped 1 base and J dropped 3; count of bases not matched to a gene: 6. The CDR3 loop spans 16 amino acids. The germline gives CDR1 LNHDA, CDR2 SQIVND (reference sequence). The CDR3 DNA follows: TGTGCCAGTAGTATAGGTGGGGGGGATGGCTACAATGAGCAGTTCTTC. This codes for CASSIGGGDGYNEQFF. Combining the CDR3 with reference TRBV19 and TRBJ2-1 gives the whole variable domain DGGITQSPKYLFRKEGQNVTLSCEQNLNHDAMYWYRQDPGQGLRLIYYSQIVNDFQKGDIAEGYSVSREKKESFPLTVTSAQKNPTAFYLCASSIGGGDGYNEQFFGPGTRLTVL.

J is TRBJ2-7 and V is TRBV6-5; TRBD1 aligns across 8 bases. With V trimmed by 0 bases and J by 3 bases, 7 bases remained unmatched. This CDR3 region has 16 residues. CDR1 and CDR2 (germline): MNHEY, SVGAGI. The CDR3 is CASSYSRRQGYYEQYF. In nucleotides, the CDR3 is TGTGCCAGCAGTTACTCGAGACGACAGGGGTACTACGAGCAGTACTTC.

The sample holds one count of this clone. The chain has TRBV12-3 or TRBV12-4 and TRBJ2-7; 7 bases align to TRBD1. The CDR3 spans 13 residues. Unmatched junction bases numbered 8, after V lost 6 bases and J lost 6 bases. The CDR3 loop reads CASSLNRGSEQYF. The CDR3 coding sequence is TGTGCCAGCAGCCTCAACAGGGGATCCGAGCAGTACTTC.

The chain joins TRBV19 to TRBJ1-1; D is ambiguous. CDR3 length: 12 residues. Between the trimmed V and J ends, which lost 6 bases and 4 bases, there was a span of 9 bases. Germline assignment: CDR1 LNHDA and CDR2 SQIVND (reference sequence). The CDR3 sequence: CASSTSSTEAFF. The DNA of the CDR3 is TGTGCCAGTAGCACAAGTAGCACTGAAGCTTTCTTT.

This chain links TRBV4-3 with TRBJ2-1, with D perhaps matching TRBD1 or TRBD2 (5 bases each). Trimming removed 0 bases from V and 8 bases from J, with 17 bases in between. The length of the CDR3 is 16 residues. Germline V CDR1 and CDR2: LGHNA, YSLEER. This CDR3 is CASSQDQGLAGDEQFF. The CDR3, as DNA: TGCGCCAGCAGCCAAGATCAGGGCCTAGCTGGGGATGAGCAGTTCTTC.

The V gene is TRBV28, the J gene TRBJ1-1, with a possible D match to TRBD1 (5 bases). CDR3 size: 14 residues. From germline, CDR1 is MDHEN and CDR2 SYDVKM. V was shortened by 6 bases and J by 8 bases, with 19 bases between the two germline ends. CDR3 sequence: CASRKTGAVGEAFF. The CDR3 DNA reads as TGTGCCAGCAGGAAGACCGGGGCTGTCGGCGAAGCTTTCTTT.

This chain links TRBV11-3 with TRBJ1-3; 8 nucleotides agree with TRBD1. V dropped 5 bases and J dropped 5; count of bases not matched to a gene: 8. This CDR3 is 15 amino acids long. The germline CDR1 and CDR2 sequences are SGHNT and YENEEA. CDR3 nucleotides: TGTGCCAGCAGCGCGGAGACAGGGGTCAGAAACACCATATATTTT. Its protein product is CASSAETGVRNTIYF.

The gene calls are TRBV11-3 and TRBJ1-1; 10 bases align to TRBD1. CDR1 and CDR2 from the germline V gene are SGHNT and YENEEA. With V trimmed by 0 bases and J by 0 bases, 7 bases remained unmatched. The CDR3 is 18 residues long. The CDR3 nucleotides are TGTGCCAGCAGCTTAGACTTCGGGACAGGGGTCATGAACACTGAAGCTTTCTTT. It is translated as CASSLDFGTGVMNTEAFF. Using reference TRBV11-3 and TRBJ1-1 for the parts outside the CDR3, the full variable domain is EAGVVQSPRYKIIEKKQPVAFWCNPISGHNTLYWYLQNLGQGPELLIRYENEEAVDDSQLPKDRFSAERLKGVDSTLKIQPAELGDSAVYLCASSLDFGTGVMNTEAFFGQGTRLTVV.